This TCR beta chain was observed in a study of blood T cell repertoires in COVID-19. Across the study: Sites in the United States, Italy and Spain provided acute and convalescent COVID-19 samples. Nucleic acid was either cDNA or gDNA, and it came from T cells, B-cell-depleted T cells, or PBMCs.

V was pared by 6 bases and J by 1 base, with 9 bases between. Germline assignment: CDR1 LNHDA and CDR2 SQIVND (reference sequence). The CDR3 extends over 14 amino acids. In the source study's methods: It was from reference gene primer amplification that nucleated cell counts were estimated. TCRdb's copy holds only in-frame clones and misses some; the assay was immunoSEQ multiplex PCR. Clonal size and the V and J genes are those of that table, whereas D and trimming came from the DNA. The profile shows 35,000 to 40,000 clones, around 87% of them singletons. Sequencing used peripheral blood. The receptor's source is a man in his sixties with active or convalescent COVID-19. This chain joins TRBV19 and TRBJ1-4; D gene uncertain. CDR3 bases: TGTGCCAGTAGAGGCAGACTAACTAATGAAAAACTGTTTTTT. Translating gives CASRGRLTNEKLFF.